The 14 T cell receptor beta chains reported below all come from one sample, sequenced in a study of breast tumors, draining lymph nodes, adjacent tissues. TCRdb analysed the multiplex PCR reads with MiXCR anew, one entry per CDR3 protein. The sample holds about 35,000 distinct CDR3 sequences, 35% to 40% seen once. The sequenced sample was breast tumor tissue. The receptors come from a female donor with breast cancer. Some clones in this sample may be carry-over from other donors' samples.

The sample holds many counts of this clonotype. The CDR3 region is CASRPYFSSYEQYF. For the CDR3, the DNA is TGTGCCAGCAGACCATACTTTAGCTCCTACGAGCAGTACTTC. The J gene is TRBJ2-7, the V gene TRBV7-2; D call uncertain. The CDR3 has 14 amino acids. Germline CDR1 and CDR2: SGHTA and FQGNSA. Trimming removed 6 bases from V and 0 bases from J, with 12 bases in between.

The sample holds many counts of this clonotype. The chain carries TRBV4-3 and TRBJ2-7; a weak D match, TRBD1 (8 bases). Per the germline V gene, CDR1 is LGHNA and CDR2 is YSLEER. This CDR3 spans 16 amino acids. Trimming pared 1 base from V and 3 bases from J, leaving 16 bases between. CDR3 amino acids: CASSQGSTGDYYEQYF. The CDR3 region has the DNA TGCGCCAGCAGCCAAGGCTCGACAGGGGACTACTACGAGCAGTACTTC.

This clonotype is medium-sized within its sample. The chain joins TRBV6-6 to TRBJ2-4; D tentatively reads TRBD1 or TRBD2 (6 bases each). The V gene lost 6 bases and the J gene lost 3 bases, with 15 bases spanning the gap. The germline V gene encodes CDR1 MNHNY and CDR2 SVGAGI (reference sequence). The CDR3 totals 15 residues. The CDR3 sequence: CASSPRGDGKNIQYF. CDR3 sequence (DNA): TGTGCCAGCAGCCCAAGGGGGGATGGCAAAAACATTCAGTACTTC.

The sample holds many counts of this clonotype. The chain is built from TRBV6-5 and TRBJ1-2, with D possibly being TRBD1 (5 bases). The CDR3 sequence is 13 residues long. The germline gives CDR1 MNHEY, CDR2 SVGAGI. V was pared by 6 bases and J by 8 bases, with 16 bases between. CDR3 in amino acids: CASRPGRLEGYTF. CDR3 coding DNA: TGTGCCAGCAGGCCAGGGAGGTTGGAAGGCTACACCTTC.

Ten or more counts support this clonotype. The chain links TRBV2 to TRBJ2-1, with 10 bases that match TRBD2. CDR3 length: 15 amino acids. Trimming took 7 bases from V and 6 from J; bases not matched to a gene: 9. Germline V gene sequence: CDR1 SNHLY, CDR2 FYNNEI. The CDR3 DNA reads TGTGCCAGCAAGGCCCTAGCGGGAGTGGGCAATGAGCAGTTCTTC. Its protein is CASKALAGVGNEQFF.

This clonotype showed up many times. The chain is built from TRBV12-3 or TRBV12-4 and TRBJ2-5, with 10 bases matching TRBD2. Trimming cost V 5 bases and J 5 bases; bases outside gene matches: 8. CDR3 length equals 15 residues. CDR3 protein: CASSASGSLSETQYF. In DNA form, the CDR3 reads TGTGCCAGCAGTGCTAGCGGGAGCCTTTCGGAGACCCAGTACTTC.

The table lists this clonotype with many counts. This chain uses TRBV20-1 with TRBJ1-3, with a tentative D call TRBD1 (6 bases). V was pared by 1 base and J by 5 bases, with 15 bases between. The CDR3 runs 15 residues. Germline assignment: CDR1 DFQATT and CDR2 SNEGSKA (reference sequence). This chain's CDR3 is CSARGVIQGRNTIYF. The CDR3, as DNA: TGCAGTGCTAGAGGCGTTATACAGGGCAGAAACACCATATATTTT.

This clonotype was observed at least ten times. The chain has TRBV11-3 and TRBJ2-1; TRBD2 matches 15 bases. J lost 8 bases, V lost 5 bases, and 10 bases had no gene match. CDR3 size: 17 residues. Germline lookup yields CDR1 SGHNT and CDR2 YENEEA. The CDR3 region is CASSAGTSGRLVDEQFF. DNA for the CDR3: TGTGCCAGCAGCGCCGGGACTAGCGGGAGGTTGGTCGATGAGCAGTTCTTC.

The V and J genes are TRBV20-1 and TRBJ2-1; D is unresolved. V was cut by 3 bases and J by 4 bases, with 10 bases left in between. CDR1 is DFQATT and CDR2 is SNEGSKA in the germline V gene (reference sequence). The CDR3 extends over 13 amino acids. The CDR3 reads CSARWGLYNEQFF. CDR3 DNA: TGCAGTGCTAGGTGGGGATTATACAATGAGCAGTTCTTC.

This clonotype was seen repeatedly, ten times or more. The rearrangement links TRBV24-1 to TRBJ2-2, with D perhaps TRBD1 or TRBD2 (6 bases each). The ends were cut back, 7 bases at V and 0 bases at J, with 14 bases in the middle. Germline V lookup: CDR1 KGHDR, CDR2 SFDVKD. The CDR3 consists of 16 residues. CDR3 nucleotides: TGTGCCACCAGCGGGGGCTTTTCCGCGAACACCGGGGAGCTGTTTTTT. It codes for CATSGGFSANTGELFF.

This clonotype came up many times. The chain uses TRBV5-4 and TRBJ2-5; D may be TRBD1 (8 bases). Trimming left V 6 bases short and J 5 bases short, with 14 bases between. Germline CDR1 reads SGHNT; CDR2 reads YYREEE (reference sequence). The CDR3 has 13 amino acids. Here the CDR3 reads CASKPQGGETQYF. DNA of the CDR3: TGTGCCAGCAAACCACAGGGGGGGGAGACCCAGTACTTC.

This clonotype was seen repeatedly, ten times or more. The genes are TRBV5-1 and TRBJ2-2; 7 bases fit TRBD2. The CDR3 is 16 amino acids. Trimming cost V 3 bases and J 5 bases; bases outside gene matches: 10. CDR1 and CDR2 from the germline V gene are SGHRS and YFSETQ. CDR3 coding DNA: TGCGCCAGCAGCTCGTCCACTAGCGCTAGAACCGGGGAGCTGTTTTTT. It is translated as CASSSSTSARTGELFF.

This clonotype was recorded many times. The chain recombines TRBV7-7 with TRBJ2-3; no reliable D call. In germline, CDR1 is SSHAT, CDR2 FNYEAQ (reference sequence). Trimming cost V 5 bases and J 3 bases, with 15 bases left between them. CDR3 length: 15 residues. The CDR3 DNA reads as TGTGCCAGCAGCCCAGGACCTTGGGGTACAGATACGCAGTATTTT. Protein sequence: CASSPGPWGTDTQYF.

This clonotype was seen ten or more times. The genes are TRBV7-2 and TRBJ2-7; 9 bases agree with TRBD2. Germline loops: CDR1 SGHTA, CDR2 FQGNSA. This CDR3 has 17 amino acids. The V and J ends lost 2 bases and 0 bases, in that order; junction bases with no gene match: 8. In DNA, the CDR3 is TGTGCCAGCAGCTTAACCCCGACTAGCGGAAGCTCCTACGAGCAGTACTTC. This gives the protein CASSLTPTSGSSYEQYF.